What follows are 3 T cell receptor beta chains derived from one specimen sequenced in a study of shared clonotypes between healthy human individuals. Assay used: immunoSEQ multiplex PCR; TCRdb lists only in-frame clones, some missing. The table has 2.3 million or so clones, approximately 95% seen once; the top ten hold about 0.41%. Sequencing was performed on naive CD4+ T cells from PBMCs. Subset indicated: CD45RA+ positively selected. The source is a man between 18 and 29 years old in good health. Some clones in this sample may be carry-over from other donors' samples.

J is TRBJ2-1 and V is TRBV6-1; D is unclear. With 4 bases removed from V and 4 bases from J, the gap between germline ends came to 14 bases. The CDR3 consists of 15 residues. The V gene's germline CDR1 is MNHNS and CDR2 SASEGT. The CDR3 protein is CASSADGYSYNEQFF. The DNA for the CDR3 is TGTGCCAGCAGTGCGGACGGATATTCGTACAATGAGCAGTTCTTC.

CDR3 protein: CASSLLGGRLSLQYF. DNA for the CDR3: TGTGCCAGCAGCTTATTGGGCGGGAGGCTTTCGTTGCAGTACTTC. The rearrangement joins TRBV7-3 to TRBJ2-7; 8 bases are a match to TRBD2. Trimming at V came to 2 bases and at J to 9 bases, leaving 12 bases not matched to a gene. This CDR3 comprises 15 residues. CDR1 SGHTA and CDR2 FQGTGA come from the germline V gene.

The V and J genes are TRBV11-2 and TRBJ2-1; perhaps TRBD1 as D (6 bases). The CDR3 is made up of 14 amino acids. Germline assignment: CDR1 SGHAT and CDR2 FQNNGV. Trimming removed 5 bases at V and 8 bases at J, with 16 bases between. The CDR3 DNA follows: TGTGCCAGCAGCCCACGGACAGTATTCGATGAGCAGTTCTTC. Protein sequence: CASSPRTVFDEQFF.